A selection of T cell receptor beta chains follows, all from one sample in a study of molecular identifiers for immune sequencing clone quantification. Each CDR3 protein is one row after TCRdb ran MiXCR on the PCR reads. This sample has approximately 590,000 distinct CDR3 sequences, with less than 30% found just once. Source material: naive CD8+ T cells from blood, with Jurkat cell RNA spiked in. The receptors were gathered from a human donor in good health. Some libraries in this study had Jurkat cell RNA spiked in. The CDR3 runs from the conserved cysteine through the conserved F or W. D genes are given only for firm matches. Some rows mark clone size as missing; the rest say once, few, many or name a class of expanded clone.

>-|TRBJ1-1|TRBV10-3|-
CAISRQWNTEAFF
TGTGCCATCAGTAGACAATGGAACACTGAAGCTTTCTTT
>-|TRBJ1-1|TRBV5-3|-
CASSLGGRAKVATEAFF
TGTGCCAGCAGCTTGGGTGGTCGGGCCAAGGTAGCCACTGAAGCTTTCTTT
>-|TRBJ2-3|TRBV27|few
CASSSRTVFVDTQYF
TGTGCCAGCAGTTCCCGGACGGTTTTCGTGGATACGCAGTATTTT
>-|TRBJ2-3|TRBV5-4|many
CASSLDGGSDTQYF
TGTGCCAGCAGCTTGGATGGGGGCTCAGATACGCAGTATTTT
>-|TRBJ2-7|TRBV4-1|few
CASSQAGLSSWYEQYF
TGCGCCAGCAGCCAGGCGGGACTGAGTTCTTGGTACGAGCAGTACTTC
>-|TRBJ1-5|TRBV6-7|few
CASSFGGVSNQPQHF
TGTGCCAGCAGTTTTGGCGGGGTTAGCAATCAGCCCCAGCATTTT
>TRBD2|TRBJ2-1|TRBV11-2|few
CASSTGGLSSYNEQFF
TGTGCCAGCAGCACGGGGGGACTGAGCTCCTACAATGAGCAGTTCTTC
>-|TRBJ1-2|TRBV5-5|many
CASSLVPENYGYTF
TGTGCCAGCAGCTTGGTTCCAGAAAACTATGGCTACACCTTC
>TRBD2|TRBJ2-5|TRBV29-1|many
CSVLHAAGEETQYF
TGCAGCGTACTCCACGCAGCGGGGGAAGAGACCCAGTACTTC
>-|TRBJ1-2|TRBV18|few
CASSPPQAKPGYGYTF
TGTGCCAGCTCACCACCCCAAGCCAAACCTGGCTATGGCTACACCTTC
>-|TRBJ1-4|TRBV12-3/TRBV12-4|few
CASSGRGVAEKLFF
TGTGCCAGCAGTGGACGGGGCGTTGCTGAAAAACTGTTTTTT
>-|TRBJ1-5|TRBV27|few
CASSLTGSINQPQHF
TGTGCCAGCAGCCTAACAGGCTCGATCAATCAGCCCCAGCATTTT
>-|TRBJ2-7|TRBV4-2|-
CARSAGSTYEQYF
TGTGCCCGCAGCGCTGGTTCGACCTACGAGCAGTACTTC
>TRBD2|TRBJ2-3|TRBV14|-
CASSQETSGTDTQYF
TGTGCCAGCAGCCAAGAGACTAGCGGAACAGATACGCAGTATTTT
>TRBD2|TRBJ2-5|TRBV2|-
CAGSGIGETQYF
TGTGCCGGTAGCGGGATAGGGGAGACCCAGTACTTC
>TRBD2|TRBJ2-2|TRBV24-1|-
CATSEAGAFNTGELFF
TGTGCCACCAGTGAAGCGGGGGCCTTTAACACCGGGGAGCTGTTTTTT
>-|TRBJ2-7|TRBV20-1|few
CSAGAGAYEQYF
TGCAGTGCGGGGGCGGGGGCCTACGAGCAGTACTTC
>-|TRBJ1-1|TRBV4-3|many
CASSQDQGYTEAFF
TGCGCCAGCAGCCAAGATCAAGGTTACACTGAAGCTTTCTTT
>-|TRBJ1-1|TRBV20-1|few
CSARTPEPGDTEAFF
TGCAGTGCCCGTACTCCGGAACCAGGGGACACTGAAGCTTTCTTT
>-|TRBJ2-7|TRBV10-3|many
CAISVNWQYF
TGTGCCATCAGTGTTAATTGGCAGTACTTC
>-|TRBJ2-5|TRBV4-2|many
CASSQDLWSQETQYF
TGTGCCAGCAGCCAAGATCTCTGGAGTCAAGAGACCCAGTACTTC
>-|TRBJ1-1|TRBV28|few
CASSSTPDREAFF
TGTGCCAGCAGTTCTACCCCCGACAGGGAAGCTTTCTTT
>TRBD2|TRBJ2-2|TRBV30|-
CAWRSGGHTGELFF
TGTGCCTGGAGAAGCGGGGGGCACACCGGGGAGCTGTTTTTT
>TRBD2|TRBJ2-1|TRBV27|-
CASSWSWTSYNEQFF
TGTGCCAGCAGCTGGTCGTGGACTAGCTACAATGAGCAGTTCTTC
>-|TRBJ1-2|TRBV3-1|many
CASSQATATNYGYTF
TGTGCCAGCAGCCAAGCGACAGCCACTAACTATGGCTACACCTTC
>TRBD2|TRBJ2-3|TRBV9|-
CASSVGTSGDTGTQYF
TGTGCCAGCAGCGTAGGGACTAGCGGAGACACAGGTACGCAGTATTTT
>-|TRBJ2-2|TRBV6-5|-
CASSYGPTPGELLF
TGTGCCAGCAGTTACGGACCGACCCCCGGGGAGCTGCTTTTT
>TRBD1|TRBJ1-4|TRBV7-6|many
CASSPRQGGMEKLFF
TGTGCCAGCAGCCCCCGGCAGGGGGGGATGGAAAAACTGTTTTTT
>-|TRBJ2-1|TRBV9|many
CASSGAGSRDEQFF
TGTGCCAGCAGCGGGGCCGGGTCTCGGGATGAGCAGTTCTTC
>TRBD1|TRBJ1-5|TRBV12-3/TRBV12-4|few
CASRLGTDSSQPQHF
TGTGCCAGCAGACTCGGGACAGATAGCAGTCAGCCCCAGCATTTT
>TRBD2|TRBJ2-1|TRBV6-2/TRBV6-3|-
CASSPGPAGGDGQFF
TGTGCCAGCAGCCCCGGGCCAGCGGGAGGTGACGGGCAGTTCTTC
>-|TRBJ2-1|TRBV20-1|many
CSARYNEQFF
TGCAGTGCTAGATACAATGAGCAGTTCTTC
>TRBD2|TRBJ2-5|TRBV9|-
CASSVGPLAGELKETQYF
TGTGCCAGCAGCGTAGGCCCTCTAGCGGGAGAGCTGAAAGAGACCCAGTACTTC
>TRBD2|TRBJ2-3|TRBV15|few
CATSRGLAGGQSTDTQYF
TGTGCCACCAGCAGAGGGCTAGCGGGGGGCCAGAGCACAGATACGCAGTATTTT
>-|TRBJ1-2|TRBV29-1|many
CSVEHGAEDGYTF
TGCAGCGTTGAGCACGGAGCCGAGGATGGCTACACCTTC
>-|TRBJ2-3|TRBV10-2|-
CASSDRDRLGDTDTQYF
TGCGCCAGCAGTGACAGAGACAGGTTAGGGGACACAGATACGCAGTATTTT
>-|TRBJ2-4|TRBV12-5|-
CASGLVTGMEDIQYF
TGTGCTAGTGGTTTGGTAACAGGGATGGAGGACATTCAGTACTTC
>-|TRBJ1-6|TRBV9|few
CASSLGVSYSPLHF
TGTGCCAGCAGTCTCGGGGTTAGTTATTCACCCCTCCACTTT
>-|TRBJ1-1|TRBV7-9|many
CASSPWGAANTEAFF
TGTGCCAGCAGCCCCTGGGGGGCCGCGAACACTGAAGCTTTCTTT
>-|TRBJ2-1|TRBV20-1|many
CSAPSSYSYNEQFF
TGCAGTGCTCCATCTAGCTACTCCTACAATGAGCAGTTCTTC
>-|TRBJ2-2|TRBV3-2|-
CASSQESAAGINTGELFF
TGTGCCAGCAGCCAAGAGTCCGCGGCAGGGATTAACACCGGGGAGCTGTTTTTT
>-|TRBJ2-7|TRBV10-3|-
CAISDHRETSYEQYF
TGTGCCATCAGTGATCACAGGGAAACTTCCTACGAGCAGTACTTC
>-|TRBJ2-1|TRBV30|-
CAWTLESSSYNEQFF
TGTGCCTGGACCCTCGAAAGTAGCTCCTACAATGAGCAGTTCTTC
>-|TRBJ2-7|TRBV7-6|few
CASSLAEDSSYEQYF
TGTGCCAGCAGCTTAGCCGAGGACAGCTCCTACGAGCAGTACTTC
>-|TRBJ2-7|TRBV27|-
CASSPQGGISYEQYF
TGTGCCAGCAGTCCCCAGGGCGGGATTTCCTACGAGCAGTACTTC
>-|TRBJ2-1|TRBV4-3|many
CASSQDRAGFYNEQFF
TGCGCCAGCAGCCAAGACAGGGCAGGTTTCTACAATGAGCAGTTCTTC
>-|TRBJ1-5|TRBV9|few
CASSPDGARYQPQHF
TGTGCCAGCAGCCCCGACGGGGCGAGGTATCAGCCCCAGCATTTT
>-|TRBJ1-6|TRBV12-3/TRBV12-4|once
CASSLGLDSPLHF
TGTGCCAGCAGTTTGGGACTTGACTCACCCCTCCACTTT
>TRBD1|TRBJ1-1|TRBV5-1|-
CASSLETGPVAFF
TGCGCCAGCAGCTTGGAGACAGGGCCCGTGGCTTTCTTT
>TRBD2|TRBJ2-1|TRBV7-2|many
CASSSKAGRYNEQFF
TGTGCCAGCAGCTCTAAAGCGGGGCGCTACAATGAGCAGTTCTTC
>-|TRBJ1-1|TRBV5-1|many
CASSWTHGTEAFF
TGCGCCAGCAGCTGGACCCACGGGACAGAAGCTTTCTTT
>-|TRBJ1-4|TRBV5-1|many
CASSTGRGEKLFF
TGCGCCAGCAGCACTGGACGGGGCGAAAAACTGTTTTTT
>-|TRBJ2-3|TRBV7-2|many
CASSLGPTSTDTQYF
TGTGCCAGCAGCTTAGGGCCGACGAGCACAGATACGCAGTATTTT
>TRBD1|TRBJ1-5|TRBV5-6|many
CASSLAGDRHQPQHF
TGTGCCAGCAGCTTGGCCGGGGACAGACATCAGCCCCAGCATTTT
>-|TRBJ2-3|TRBV27|-
CASSWRGADTQYF
TGTGCCAGCAGTTGGAGAGGGGCAGATACGCAGTATTTT
>-|TRBJ2-1|TRBV13|-
CASSPNADNEQFF
TGTGCCAGCAGCCCTAACGCTGACAATGAGCAGTTCTTC
>-|TRBJ1-1|TRBV7-9|once
CASSWENAEAFF
TGTGCCAGCAGCTGGGAAAACGCTGAAGCTTTCTTT
>TRBD1|TRBJ1-2|TRBV5-6|once
CSSSPGQGSYGYTF
TGTTCCAGCAGCCCCGGACAGGGGAGCTATGGCTACACCTTC
>TRBD1|TRBJ1-5|TRBV28|few
CASSRTGGWDQPQHF
TGTGCCAGCAGTAGGACAGGGGGATGGGATCAGCCCCAGCATTTT
>-|TRBJ1-4|TRBV30|-
CAWKGLATNEKLFF
TGTGCCTGGAAGGGGCTTGCAACTAATGAAAAACTGTTTTTT